The TCR beta chain under discussion was sequenced for a study of blood T cell repertoires in COVID-19. This clone was picked up one time. Here immunoSEQ multiplex PCR was the method, and the copy in TCRdb shows in-frame clones only, minus some. The table shows roughly 180,000 clones, with approximately 88% occurring only once. Germline trimming cut 4 bases from V and 2 bases from J; bases unmatched to any gene: 1. This CDR3 has 14 amino acids. Per germline, CDR1 MDHEN and CDR2 SYDVKM. The rearrangement uses TRBV28 and TRBJ1-2; 10 bases agree with TRBD1. The receptor's source is a woman aged 40 to 55 with COVID-19, enrolled during active disease. What was sequenced was peripheral blood. The CDR3 region is CASSSDRGNYGYTF. CDR3 sequence (DNA): TGTGCCAGCAGTTCGGACAGGGGGAACTATGGCTACACCTTC.